The 20 T cell receptor beta chains below come from one sample, sequenced in a study of blood T cell repertoires in COVID-19. Using immunoSEQ multiplex PCR, the repertoire was profiled, and TCRdb retains in-frame clones only, with some absent. This sample has more than 250,000 clones, with roughly 86% found just once. Sequences were obtained from PBMCs or T cells enriched from blood (not recorded which). The receptors originated from a woman in her twenties or thirties who had recovered from COVID-19.

This chain joins TRBV15 and TRBJ1-2; D uncertain. The CDR3 extends over 15 amino acids. Germline CDR1 LNHNV, CDR2 YYDKDF (reference sequence). V was trimmed by 2 bases and J by 6 bases, leaving 16 bases between them. The CDR3 loop is CATSRMPPQTDGYTF. As DNA, the CDR3 is TGTGCCACCAGCAGAATGCCACCCCAAACGGATGGCTACACCTTC.

This chain joins TRBV27 and TRBJ1-6; 9 bases are a match to TRBD1. This CDR3 region has 15 residues. Germline trimming cut 6 bases from V and 7 bases from J; bases unmatched to any gene: 7. Germline V lookup: CDR1 MNHEY, CDR2 SMNVEV (reference sequence). The CDR3 sequence is CASRPGQGRNSPLHF. The CDR3 coding sequence is TGTGCCAGCAGACCGGGACAGGGAAGGAATTCACCCCTCCACTTT.

The chain has TRBV12-2 and TRBJ1-3. TRBV12-2 is marked as a pseudogene. CDR3 length: 17 residues. The chain's CDR3 is CASRSRDSRLSGNTIYF. CDR3 DNA sequence: TGTGCAAGTCGCTCACGGGACTCCCGCCTCTCTGGAAACACCATATATTTT.

The CDR3 coding sequence is TGCGCCAGCAGCCAAGACTTCGGGGGTTCCTACGAGCAGTACTTC. It yields the protein CASSQDFGGSYEQYF. The rearrangement joins TRBV4-1 to TRBJ2-7; D perhaps matches TRBD2 (6 bases). The CDR3 has 15 residues. Trimming took off 0 bases at V and 1 base at J, with 10 bases between the two ends. Germline-derived CDR1 and CDR2 are MGHRA and YSYEKL.

V usage is TRBV28 and J usage is TRBJ1-2; possibly TRBD1 for D (6 bases). The V end was cut by 6 bases, the J end by 3 bases, with 14 bases between. The CDR3 is made up of 14 amino acids. The germline V gene encodes CDR1 MDHEN and CDR2 SYDVKM. This chain's CDR3 is CASRRGGRHYGYTF. CDR3 in DNA: TGTGCCAGCAGGAGGGGGGGAAGACACTATGGCTACACCTTC.

The V gene is TRBV9, the J gene TRBJ1-2; 7 bases line up with TRBD1. V gave up 4 bases and J gave up 13 bases; unmatched junction bases: 13. This CDR3 has 13 amino acids. The germline V gene has CDR1 SGDLS and CDR2 YYNGEE. CDR3 sequence reads: CASSNPSQGGLTF. CDR3 DNA sequence: TGTGCCAGCAGCAACCCATCGCAGGGGGGTCTCACCTTC.

The V call is TRBV29-1, the J call TRBJ1-3; 7 nucleotides agree with TRBD1. The length of the CDR3 is 11 residues. Per germline, CDR1 SQVTM and CDR2 ANQGSEA. V gave up 4 bases and J gave up 14 bases; unmatched junction bases: 8. The CDR3 DNA reads TGCAGCGTTGGTACCGGACAGGCCGTATATTTT. Protein product: CSVGTGQAVYF.

The CDR3 reads CAIRGQGGSYGYTF. CDR3 nucleotide sequence: TGTGCCATCAGGGGACAGGGAGGTTCCTATGGCTACACCTTC. V and J are TRBV10-3 and TRBJ1-2; 9 bases map to TRBD1. J gave up 4 bases and V 6 bases, and 6 bases lay outside the gene matches. This CDR3 is built from 14 residues. The V gene's germline CDR1 is ENHRY and CDR2 SYGVKD.

This chain links TRBV5-8 with TRBJ2-3; no reliable D call. The V gene's germline CDR1 is SGHTS and CDR2 YDEGEE. Trimming cost V 0 bases and J 0 bases, with 8 bases left between them. The CDR3 consists of 15 residues. The CDR3 nucleotides are TGTGCCAGCAGCTTGGTTATCTCTAGCACAGATACGCAGTATTTT. Amino acids: CASSLVISSTDTQYF.

This clone has just one count. This rearrangement joins TRBV10-2 to TRBJ2-1, with D tentatively TRBD1 (6 bases). The germline V gene has CDR1 WSHSY and CDR2 SAAADI. Deletions cut 8 bases from V and 7 bases from J, with 12 bases between. This CDR3 has 12 residues. The DNA of the CDR3 is TGCGCCAGCGCGACAGGCTGGAATGAGCAGTTCTTC. Translated: CASATGWNEQFF.

The rearrangement joins TRBV5-8 to TRBJ2-1; TRBD2 matches 8 bases. Germline assignment: CDR1 SGHTS and CDR2 YDEGEE. The ends lost 0 bases at V and 6 bases at J; junction bases unmatched: 5. CDR3 size: 15 residues. The DNA for the CDR3 is TGTGCCAGCAGCTTGGAGGGACGGGGGGGCAATGAGCAGTTCTTC. This gives the protein CASSLEGRGGNEQFF.

This clone was found a few times. The chain joins TRBV19 to TRBJ2-2, with 9 bases lining up with TRBD1. Trimming removed 6 bases from V and 5 bases from J; junction bases left unmatched: 7. CDR3 size: 15 residues. The germline CDR1 and CDR2 sequences are LNHDA and SQIVND (reference sequence). CDR3 DNA: TGTGCCAGTAGGCGCGGGACAGGGAGGACCGGGGAGCTGTTTTTT. This encodes CASRRGTGRTGELFF. Drawing the rest from reference TRBV19 and TRBJ2-2, the complete variable domain is DGGITQSPKYLFRKEGQNVTLSCEQNLNHDAMYWYRQDPGQGLRLIYYSQIVNDFQKGDIAEGYSVSREKKESFPLTVTSAQKNPTAFYLCASRRGTGRTGELFFGEGSRLTVL.

V gene TRBV19 combines with J gene TRBJ1-1; maybe TRBD1 (6 bases). The CDR3 runs to 14 residues. Germline-derived CDR1 and CDR2 are LNHDA and SQIVND (reference sequence). V was clipped by 9 bases and J by 0 bases, with 14 bases between them. Here the CDR3 DNA reads TGTGCCAGCGTAGACCAGGGGATGAACACTGAAGCTTTCTTT. This sequence encodes CASVDQGMNTEAFF.

V is TRBV7-9 and J is TRBJ1-2; D not resolved. CDR1 SEHNR and CDR2 FQNEAQ come from the germline V gene (reference sequence). CDR3 length: 12 amino acids. Trimming cost V 8 bases and J 3 bases, with 10 bases left between them. The CDR3 loop is CASVTGDYGYTF. The CDR3 coding sequence is TGTGCCAGCGTAACCGGGGACTATGGCTACACCTTC.

This rearrangement joins TRBV18 to TRBJ1-6, with a possible D match to TRBD1 (5 bases). V lost 6 bases, J lost 14 bases, and 23 bases lay in between. Germline assignment: CDR1 KGHSH and CDR2 LQKENI. The CDR3 has 15 amino acids. The CDR3 bases are TGTGCCAGCTCGCCATTGAAGGAGACAGCTGCAGCCCTCCACTTT. Amino acid sequence: CASSPLKETAAALHF.

This chain links TRBV29-1 with TRBJ2-7, with TRBD1 as a possible D gene (5 bases). Looked up from germline, CDR1 is SQVTM and CDR2 is ANQGSEA. This CDR3 has 13 residues. V lost 5 bases and J lost 2, with 13 bases in between. CDR3 protein: CSVWGPSTYEQYF. The CDR3 bases are TGCAGCGTTTGGGGCCCCTCTACCTACGAGCAGTACTTC.

CDR3 amino acids: CASSRGGWGNTEAFF. For the CDR3, the DNA is TGTGCCAGCAGCCGGGGGGGCTGGGGGAACACTGAAGCTTTCTTT. The rearrangement uses TRBV7-9 and TRBJ1-1; D might be TRBD1 (6 bases). CDR3 length equals 15 residues. With 5 bases removed from V and 1 base from J, the gap between germline ends came to 14 bases. Per the germline V gene, CDR1 is SEHNR and CDR2 is FQNEAQ (reference sequence).

This sequence joins TRBV6-5 and TRBJ2-7, with a possible D match to TRBD2 (5 bases). CDR3 length: 14 amino acids. The ends were cut back, 2 bases at V and 12 bases at J, with 20 bases in the middle. CDR1 and CDR2 (germline): MNHEY, SVGAGI. In DNA, the CDR3 is TGTGCCAGCAGTTACCGGGGATTTGAGGTGGAGTGGTACTTC. Its translation is CASSYRGFEVEWYF.

V is TRBV4-2 and J is TRBJ1-2, with D uncertain. Trimming pared 1 base from V and 4 bases from J, leaving 10 bases between. The V gene's germline CDR1 is LGHNA and CDR2 YNFKEQ. The CDR3 loop spans 14 amino acids. As DNA, the CDR3 is TGTGCCAGCAGCCAAGGAACGAGCGGCTATGGCTACACCTTC. Amino acid sequence: CASSQGTSGYGYTF.

Note on this clone: Within the sample, other DNA sequences also encode this same CDR3. The chain employs TRBV6-1 and TRBJ1-1; no definite D call. CDR1 and CDR2 (germline): MNHNS, SASEGT. The CDR3 length is 15 residues. Trimming removed 0 bases at V and 0 bases at J, with 8 bases between. As DNA, the CDR3 is TGTGCCAGCAGTGAAGCCCTTTTATTGAACACTGAAGCTTTCTTT. Encoded protein: CASSEALLLNTEAFF.